A single sample gave rise to the 5 T cell receptor beta chains below, sequenced in a study of metastatic and nonmetastatic thyroid tumors. MiXCR reprocessed the PCR reads for TCRdb. This sample has fewer than 15,000 clones, with 20% to 25% found just once. Patients underwent thyroid surgery, and none had received any treatment before it. Material for sequencing was blood. Receptors originate from a female donor with papillary thyroid cancer or a benign thyroid nodule (not recorded which). Some clones in this sample may be carry-over from other donors' samples.

This clone was seen repeatedly, ten times or more. The J gene is TRBJ2-3, the V gene TRBV29-1; the D is unclear. V was pared by 7 bases and J by 6 bases, with 20 bases between. CDR1 and CDR2 from the germline V gene are SQVTM and ANQGSEA. The CDR3 runs to 14 residues. As DNA, the CDR3 is TGCAGCGCGACCGGGCCTTTGTCAGTCGATACGCAGTATTTT. The encoded protein is CSATGPLSVDTQYF.

Details on this clone: One base away lies a much larger clone, so this may be a sequencing read error. The sample has other DNA sequences that encode this CDR3 too. Here the CDR3 reads CASSGQAVAGELFF. The DNA for the CDR3 is TGTGCCAGCAGCGGTCAGGCTGTGGCAGGGGAGCTGTTTTTC. V usage is TRBV5-6 and J usage is TRBJ2-2; possibly TRBD1 for D (6 bases). The CDR3 has 14 residues. CDR1 is SGHDT, CDR2 YYEEEE, per germline.

The V gene is TRBV2, the J gene TRBJ2-2, with 8 bases lining up with TRBD2. Trimming at V came to 2 bases and at J to 2 bases, leaving 10 bases not matched to a gene. The CDR3 contains 18 residues. Germline loops: CDR1 SNHLY, CDR2 FYNNEI. CDR3 amino acids: CASSESLAGGANTGELFF. CDR3 coding DNA: TGTGCCAGCAGTGAAAGTCTAGCGGGTGGGGCAAACACCGGGGAGCTGTTTTTT.

Of note for this clone: This sequence may be a read error, since a much larger clone differs from it by one base. The sample has other DNA sequences that encode this CDR3 too. The CDR3 DNA is TGCAGTGCTAGACTACTAGCGGGGGGTCGAGAGACCCAGTACTTC. This sequence encodes CSARLLAGGRETQYF. The chain couples TRBV20-1 to TRBJ2-5; TRBD2 aligns across 12 bases. CDR3 length: 15 amino acids. Germline CDR1 DFQATT, CDR2 SNEGSKA (reference sequence). Trimming at V came to 2 bases and at J to 4 bases, leaving 5 bases not matched to a gene.

The chain combines TRBV28 with TRBJ1-1; D not resolved. V was clipped by 5 bases and J by 5 bases, with 12 bases between them. The V gene's germline CDR1 is MDHEN and CDR2 SYDVKM. CDR3 length: 13 residues. The CDR3 region has the DNA TGTGCCAGCAGTAACCTAGAAAGGACTGAAGCTTTCTTT. Amino acid sequence: CASSNLERTEAFF.